The 6 T cell receptor beta chains below come from one sample, sequenced in a study of T cells in Graves' hyperthyroidism and ophthalmopathy. Amplified TCR beta CDR3 regions came from RNA transcripts. A first-round RT-PCR of the TCR CDR3 used the HTBI primer set. TCRdb reprocessed the multiplex PCR reads via MiXCR and lists one record per CDR3 protein. The sample shows more than 500,000 distinct CDR3 sequences, 15% to 20% of them seen only once. The source material was blood. These receptors originate from a woman aged 30 to 39 with Graves' hyperthyroidism.

The rearrangement uses TRBV20-1 and TRBJ1-5, with D maybe TRBD1 (5 bases). Germline V lookup: CDR1 DFQATT, CDR2 SNEGSKA (reference sequence). This CDR3 region has 15 residues. The ends were cut back, 6 bases at V and 0 bases at J, with 15 bases in the middle. The CDR3 nucleotides read TGCAGTGCCGCCCCCGACGGACATAGCAATCAGCCCCAGCATTTT. Translated: CSAAPDGHSNQPQHF.

This clonotype was observed at least ten times. This chain connects TRBV12-3 or TRBV12-4 to TRBJ2-5; D is undetermined. With 3 bases removed from V and 3 bases from J, the gap between germline ends came to 11 bases. This CDR3 spans 14 amino acids. CDR3 coding DNA: TGTGCCAGCAGTTTCCTCCAACTTAAAGAGACCCAGTACTTC. Its protein product is CASSFLQLKETQYF.

V and J are TRBV6-1 and TRBJ2-2; D is perhaps TRBD1 (5 bases). This CDR3 region has 11 residues. V lost 6 bases, J lost 11 bases, and 10 bases lay in between. Germline lookup yields CDR1 MNHNS and CDR2 SASEGT. The CDR3 DNA is TGTGCCAGCAGCCGGACACAAGAGCTGTTTTTT. Its translation is CASSRTQELFF.

In this sample, this clonotype turned up many times. The chain joins TRBV12-3 or TRBV12-4 to TRBJ2-3; D remains ambiguous. V was trimmed by 6 bases and J by 4 bases, leaving 2 bases between them. The CDR3 extends over 10 amino acids. CDR3 coding DNA: TGTGCCAGCAGGCCAGATACGCAGTATTTT. This encodes CASRPDTQYF.

This clonotype was counted ten times or more. The chain carries TRBV28 and TRBJ2-3; 7 bases are a match to TRBD2. With 6 bases clipped from V and 3 bases from J, the junction kept 6 bases outside the gene matches. CDR1 is MDHEN and CDR2 is SYDVKM in the germline V gene. This CDR3 region has 14 residues. The DNA for the CDR3 is TGTGCCAGCAGATCTAGCGGTGGAACAGATACGCAGTATTTT. Residues: CASRSSGGTDTQYF.

At least ten counts were recorded for this clonotype. The rearrangement links TRBV5-1 to TRBJ2-7, with 9 bases fitting TRBD2. The CDR3 covers 15 residues. Germline V gene data show CDR1 as SGHRS and CDR2 as YFSETQ. V shed 5 bases, J shed 3 bases, and the junction held 9 bases outside the gene matches. The CDR3 DNA is TGCGCCAGCAGTCGTGGTGCTAGCGGGATCTACGAGCAGTACTTC. This codes for CASSRGASGIYEQYF.